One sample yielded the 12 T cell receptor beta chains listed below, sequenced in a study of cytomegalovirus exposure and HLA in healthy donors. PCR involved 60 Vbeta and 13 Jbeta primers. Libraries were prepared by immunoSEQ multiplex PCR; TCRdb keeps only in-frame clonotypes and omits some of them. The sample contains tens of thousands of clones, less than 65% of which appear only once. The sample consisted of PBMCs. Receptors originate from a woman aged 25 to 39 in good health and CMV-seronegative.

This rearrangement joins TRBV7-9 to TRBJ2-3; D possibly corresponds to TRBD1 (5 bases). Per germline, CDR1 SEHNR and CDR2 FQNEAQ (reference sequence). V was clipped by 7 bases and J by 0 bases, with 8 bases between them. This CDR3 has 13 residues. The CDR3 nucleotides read TGTGCCAGCAAAGGGGCGAGCACAGATACGCAGTATTTT. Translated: CASKGASTDTQYF.

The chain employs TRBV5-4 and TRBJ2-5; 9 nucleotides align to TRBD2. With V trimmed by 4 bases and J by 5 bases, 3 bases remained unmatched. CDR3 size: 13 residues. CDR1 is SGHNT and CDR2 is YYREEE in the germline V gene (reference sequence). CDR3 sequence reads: CASSRRGGETQYF. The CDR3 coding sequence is TGTGCCAGCAGCCGGCGGGGGGGGGAGACCCAGTACTTC.

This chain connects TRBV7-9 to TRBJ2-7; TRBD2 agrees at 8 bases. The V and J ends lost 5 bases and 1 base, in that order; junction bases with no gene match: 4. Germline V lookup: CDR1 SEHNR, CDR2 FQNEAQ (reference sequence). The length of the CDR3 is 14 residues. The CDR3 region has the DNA TGTGCCAGCAGCGGGACTAGAGGGTCCTACGAGCAGTACTTC. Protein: CASSGTRGSYEQYF.

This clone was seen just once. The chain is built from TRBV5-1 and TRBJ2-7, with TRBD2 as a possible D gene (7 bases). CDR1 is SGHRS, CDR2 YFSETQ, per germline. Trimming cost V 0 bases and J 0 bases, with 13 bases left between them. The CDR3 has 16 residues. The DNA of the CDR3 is TGCGCCAGCAGCTTGGAGGGTCGGGGGGCCTCCTACGAGCAGTACTTC. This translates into CASSLEGRGASYEQYF.

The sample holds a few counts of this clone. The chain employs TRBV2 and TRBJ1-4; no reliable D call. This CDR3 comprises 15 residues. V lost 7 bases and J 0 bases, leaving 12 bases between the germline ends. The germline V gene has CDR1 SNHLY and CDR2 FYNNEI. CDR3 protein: CASMGTFSTNEKLFF. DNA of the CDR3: TGTGCCAGCATGGGCACCTTCTCAACTAATGAAAAACTGTTTTTT.

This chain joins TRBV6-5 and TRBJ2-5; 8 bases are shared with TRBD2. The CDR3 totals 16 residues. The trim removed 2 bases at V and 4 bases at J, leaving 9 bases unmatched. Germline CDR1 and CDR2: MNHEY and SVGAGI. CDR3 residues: CASSYRRGGGGETQYF. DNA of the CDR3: TGTGCCAGCAGTTACCGCCGGGGGGGAGGGGGAGAGACCCAGTACTTC.

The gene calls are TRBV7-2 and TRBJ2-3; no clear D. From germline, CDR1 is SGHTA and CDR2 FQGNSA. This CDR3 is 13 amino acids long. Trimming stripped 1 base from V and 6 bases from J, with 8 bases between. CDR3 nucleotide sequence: TGTGCCAGCAGCTTAGGCCTTGAGGATACGCAGTATTTT. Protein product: CASSLGLEDTQYF. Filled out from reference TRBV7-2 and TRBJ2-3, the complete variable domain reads GAGVSQSPSNKVTEKGKDVELRCDPISGHTALYWYRQSLGQGLEFLIYFQGNSAPDKSGLPSDRFSAERTGGSVSTLTIQRTQQEDSAVYLCASSLGLEDTQYFGPGTRLTVL.

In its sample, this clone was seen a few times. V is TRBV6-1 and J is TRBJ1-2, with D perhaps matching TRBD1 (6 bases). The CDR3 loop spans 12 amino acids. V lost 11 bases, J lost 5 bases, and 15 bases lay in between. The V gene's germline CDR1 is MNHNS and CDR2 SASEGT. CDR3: CACNSRGYGYTF. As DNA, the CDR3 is TGTGCCTGCAATAGTAGGGGGTATGGCTACACCTTC.

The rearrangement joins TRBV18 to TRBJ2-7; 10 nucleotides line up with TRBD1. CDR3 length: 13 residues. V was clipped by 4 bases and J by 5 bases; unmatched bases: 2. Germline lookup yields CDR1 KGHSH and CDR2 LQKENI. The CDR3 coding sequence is TGTGCCAGCTCACGGGACAGGGGAAACGAGCAGTACTTC. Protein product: CASSRDRGNEQYF.

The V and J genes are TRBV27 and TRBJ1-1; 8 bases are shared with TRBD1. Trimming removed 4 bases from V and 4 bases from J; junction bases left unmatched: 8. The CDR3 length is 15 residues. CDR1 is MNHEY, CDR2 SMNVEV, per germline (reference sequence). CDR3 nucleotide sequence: TGTGCCAGCAGTTCCAGGGGGCGGGGAGGCACTGAAGCTTTCTTT. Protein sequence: CASSSRGRGGTEAFF.

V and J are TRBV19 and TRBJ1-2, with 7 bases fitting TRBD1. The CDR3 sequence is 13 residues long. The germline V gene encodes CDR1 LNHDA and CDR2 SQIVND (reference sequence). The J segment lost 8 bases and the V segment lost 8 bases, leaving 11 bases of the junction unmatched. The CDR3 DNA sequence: TGTGCCAGTTACCAGGGGGTAGTTCGCGGCTACACCTTC. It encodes CASYQGVVRGYTF.

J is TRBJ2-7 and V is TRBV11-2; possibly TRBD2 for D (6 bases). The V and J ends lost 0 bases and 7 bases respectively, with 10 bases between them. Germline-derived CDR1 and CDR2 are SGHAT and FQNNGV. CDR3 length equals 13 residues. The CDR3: CASSLEGSGEQYF. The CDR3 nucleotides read TGTGCCAGCAGCTTAGAAGGGAGCGGGGAGCAGTACTTC. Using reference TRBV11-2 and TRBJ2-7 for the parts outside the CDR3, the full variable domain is EAGVAQSPRYKIIEKRQSVAFWCNPISGHATLYWYQQILGQGPKLLIQFQNNGVVDDSQLPKDRFSAERLKGVDSTLKIQPAKLEDSAVYLCASSLEGSGEQYFGPGTRLTVT.